This T cell receptor beta chain was sequenced in a study of human T cells and chemical hapten exposure. The time point: patch test 1, 2 weeks after DPC sensitization. The treatment was: therapeutic diphenylcyclopropenone sensitization with weekly scalp DPC. Suited to DPC and affected by alopecia, the donors ranged from 18 to 70 years old. The CDR3 length is 15 residues. V shed 7 bases, J shed 6 bases, and the junction held 10 bases outside the gene matches. Germline-derived CDR1 and CDR2 are SGHRS and YFSETQ. There are a few counts of this clonotype. TCRdb used MiXCR to reprocess the RACE reads, holding one entry per CDR3 protein. The table has 75,000 to 100,000 distinct CDR3 sequences, 9.5% to 15% seen once.

This sequence was found in a woman aged 40 to 50 with alopecia areata. Some clones in this sample may be carry-over from other donors' samples. The source material was whole blood, sampled in connection with sensitization to the hapten diphenylcyclopropenone (DPC). The chain recombines TRBV5-1 with TRBJ2-1; 10 nucleotides line up with TRBD1. The CDR3 is CASSAGTGVVNEQFF. In DNA, the CDR3 is TGCGCCAGCTCAGCCGGGACAGGGGTCGTCAATGAGCAGTTCTTC.